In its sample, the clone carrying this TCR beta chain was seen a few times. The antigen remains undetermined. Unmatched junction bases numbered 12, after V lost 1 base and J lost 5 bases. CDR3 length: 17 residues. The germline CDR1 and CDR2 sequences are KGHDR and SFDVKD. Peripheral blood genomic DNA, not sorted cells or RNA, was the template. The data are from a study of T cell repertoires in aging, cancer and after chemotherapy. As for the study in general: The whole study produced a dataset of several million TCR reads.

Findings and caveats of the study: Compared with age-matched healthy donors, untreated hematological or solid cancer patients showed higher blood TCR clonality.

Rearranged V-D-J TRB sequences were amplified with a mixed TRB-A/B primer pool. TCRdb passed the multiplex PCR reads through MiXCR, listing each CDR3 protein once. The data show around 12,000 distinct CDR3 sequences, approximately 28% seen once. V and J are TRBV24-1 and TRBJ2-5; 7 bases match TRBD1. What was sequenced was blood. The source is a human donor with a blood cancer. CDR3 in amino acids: CATSDFVGTEDSETQYF. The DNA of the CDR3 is TGTGCCACCAGTGATTTTGTCGGGACAGAGGACTCTGAGACCCAGTACTTC.